This T cell receptor (beta chain) comes out of a study of CD8 T cells in Susac syndrome. Reverse transcription used roughly 0.5 to 1 ug RNA and random hexamers. MiXCR was run by TCRdb on the immunoSEQ multiplex PCR reads, yielding one entry per CDR3 protein. The sample carries 150,000 to 200,000 distinct CDR3 sequences, approximately 93% recorded once. CD8+ and CD4+ T cells taken from blood had their TCR beta sequenced. This CDR3 spans 14 amino acids. The J segment lost 4 bases and the V segment lost 7 bases, leaving 6 bases of the junction unmatched. Germline CDR1 SGHRS, CDR2 YFSETQ. This clonotype was counted a single time.

The source material was CD4+ T cells from PBMCs. This TCR derives from a human donor in good health. The V gene is TRBV5-1, the J gene TRBJ2-3; TRBD1 matches at 10 bases. CDR3 residues: CASRLGQGADTQYF. CDR3 nucleotide sequence: TGCGCCAGCCGCCTCGGACAGGGGGCAGATACGCAGTATTTT.